The next 8 T cell receptor beta chains were all read from a single sample in a study of PD-1 blockade in classical Hodgkin lymphoma. The assay was immunoSEQ multiplex PCR, and TCRdb's table has in-frame clones only and misses some. Here the sample spans over 20,000 clones, approximately 84% being singletons. All the patients suffered relapse after autologous stem cell transplantation, and brentuximab vedotin exposure differed. Specimen: peripheral blood mononuclear cells (PBMCs), collected at baseline. These receptors were collected from a human donor with classical Hodgkin lymphoma.

This clone has a single count. The chain links TRBV9 to TRBJ1-3, with unresolved D. The CDR3 runs 17 residues. The germline CDR1 and CDR2 sequences are SGDLS and YYNGEE. V lost 0 bases to trimming and J lost 4 bases, with 17 bases between them. The CDR3 is CASSVGGWEVWGNTIYF. The CDR3, as DNA: TGTGCCAGCAGCGTAGGAGGTTGGGAGGTTTGGGGAAACACCATATATTTT.

The chain couples TRBV7-9 to TRBJ2-7; possibly TRBD1 for D (5 bases). Trimming stripped 5 bases from V and 3 bases from J, with 11 bases between. The CDR3 has 13 residues. Per the germline V gene, CDR1 is SEHNR and CDR2 is FQNEAQ (reference sequence). CDR3: CASSSRQIYEQYF. CDR3 bases: TGTGCCAGCAGCAGCCGACAGATCTACGAGCAGTACTTC.

In its sample, this clone was seen once. The J gene is TRBJ2-3, the V gene TRBV28; D possibly corresponds to TRBD2 (7 bases). CDR1 and CDR2 from the germline V gene are MDHEN and SYDVKM. The CDR3 has 15 amino acids. V was trimmed by 6 bases and J by 2 bases, leaving 15 bases between them. The CDR3 is CASSMAGAPTDTQYF. For the CDR3, the DNA is TGTGCCAGCAGCATGGCGGGGGCCCCCACAGATACGCAGTATTTT.

The chain couples TRBV6-6 to TRBJ2-7, with 9 bases aligning to TRBD1. V shed 7 bases and J 1 base; nucleotides not matched to a gene: 11. Germline V gives CDR1 MNHNY, CDR2 SVGAGI (reference sequence). This CDR3 has 16 residues. The CDR3 sequence: CASIPGSGQGSYEQYF. CDR3 nucleotide sequence: TGTGCCAGCATTCCCGGGTCGGGACAGGGTTCCTACGAGCAGTACTTC.

This chain links TRBV7-6 with TRBJ1-5; tentative D call: TRBD1 (6 bases). The CDR3 length is 18 residues. Trimming stripped 5 bases from V and 4 bases from J, with 24 bases between. Per germline, CDR1 SGHVS and CDR2 FNYEAQ. Here the CDR3 reads CASSLLLGGGYNNQPQHF. DNA for the CDR3: TGTGCCAGCAGCCTACTGTTGGGGGGGGGCTATAATAATCAGCCCCAGCATTTT.

V gene TRBV18 combines with J gene TRBJ1-5, with 10 bases lining up with TRBD1. Germline values: CDR1 KGHSH, CDR2 LQKENI. J was trimmed by 3 bases and V by 3 bases; bases with no gene match: 23. CDR3 length: 22 residues. The CDR3 spells CASSPQLIPGQGTHYSNQPQHF. In DNA form, the CDR3 reads TGTGCCAGCTCACCGCAATTAATTCCGGGACAGGGGACCCACTACTCCAATCAGCCCCAGCATTTT.

The V call is TRBV15, the J call TRBJ1-1; D gene unclear. The CDR3 totals 15 residues. V was trimmed by 0 bases and J by 3 bases, leaving 11 bases between them. Germline V lookup: CDR1 LNHNV, CDR2 YYDKDF (reference sequence). In DNA, the CDR3 is TGTGCCACCAGCAGAGAATTGGCGATGGACACTGAAGCTTTCTTT. As protein: CATSRELAMDTEAFF.

The CDR3 nucleotides are TGTGCCAGCAGTTTGTGGGGACAGGGGGAGGACAACGTCCTGACTTTC. It encodes CASSLWGQGEDNVLTF. The genes are TRBV28 and TRBJ2-6; TRBD1 matches 11 bases. J lost 9 bases, V lost 3 bases, and 7 bases had no gene match. Germline V CDR1 and CDR2: MDHEN, SYDVKM. This CDR3 has 16 amino acids.